This T cell receptor (beta chain) was profiled in a study of T cell repertoires in cytomegalovirus infection. On the study more broadly: Indicated by public TCR beta signatures were CMV infection and matching HLA type.

Broader study findings: Ex vivo, HLA-C-restricted CMV-specific TCR beta clonotypes prevailed over the rest of the response.

The CDR3 is made up of 19 amino acids. Germline CDR1 and CDR2: MNHEY and SVGEGT. Trimming removed 4 bases from V and 0 bases from J; junction bases left unmatched: 11. This clonotype was detected ten times or more. Its antigen is unknown. TCRdb used MiXCR to reprocess the reads, holding one entry per CDR3 protein. Found here are about 250,000 distinct CDR3 sequences, 6% to 8% of them singletons; the top ten hold about 6%. The source is a human donor in good health (CMV status not recorded). Some clones in this sample may be carry-over from other donors' samples. The sequenced sample consisted of PBMCs. The genes are TRBV6-2 or TRBV6-3 and TRBJ2-2; 10 bases fit TRBD2. The CDR3 coding sequence is TGTGCCAGCAGTTTCCTTCCACTAGCGGGGAAAGCGAACACCGGGGAGCTGTTTTTT. Its translation: CASSFLPLAGKANTGELFF.